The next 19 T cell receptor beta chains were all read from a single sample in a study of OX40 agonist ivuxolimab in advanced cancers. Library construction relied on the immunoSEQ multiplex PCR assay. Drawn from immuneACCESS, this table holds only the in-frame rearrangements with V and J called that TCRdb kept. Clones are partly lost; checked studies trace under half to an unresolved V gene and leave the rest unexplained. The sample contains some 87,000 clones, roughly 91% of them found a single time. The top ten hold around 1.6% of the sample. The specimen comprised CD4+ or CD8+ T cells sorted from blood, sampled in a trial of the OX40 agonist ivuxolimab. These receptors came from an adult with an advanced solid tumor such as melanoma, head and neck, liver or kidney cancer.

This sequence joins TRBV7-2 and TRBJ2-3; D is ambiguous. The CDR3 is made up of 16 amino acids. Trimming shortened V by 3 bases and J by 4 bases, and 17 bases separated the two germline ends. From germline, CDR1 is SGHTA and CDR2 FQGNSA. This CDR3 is CASSFGIGLISDTQYF. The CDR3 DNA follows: TGTGCCAGCAGCTTTGGTATAGGGTTAATTTCAGATACGCAGTATTTT.

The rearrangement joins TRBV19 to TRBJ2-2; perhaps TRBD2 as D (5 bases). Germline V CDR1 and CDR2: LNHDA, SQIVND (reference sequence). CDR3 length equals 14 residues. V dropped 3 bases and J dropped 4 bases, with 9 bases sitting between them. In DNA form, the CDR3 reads TGTGCCAGTAGTATTAGGGCGGGCACCGGGGAGCTGTTTTTT. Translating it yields CASSIRAGTGELFF.

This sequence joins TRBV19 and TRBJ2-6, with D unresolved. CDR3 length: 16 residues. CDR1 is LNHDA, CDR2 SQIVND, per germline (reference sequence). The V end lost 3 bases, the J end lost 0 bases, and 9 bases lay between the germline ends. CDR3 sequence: CASSIGGNSGANVLTF. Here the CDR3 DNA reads TGTGCCAGTAGTATTGGCGGAAACTCTGGGGCCAACGTCCTGACTTTC.

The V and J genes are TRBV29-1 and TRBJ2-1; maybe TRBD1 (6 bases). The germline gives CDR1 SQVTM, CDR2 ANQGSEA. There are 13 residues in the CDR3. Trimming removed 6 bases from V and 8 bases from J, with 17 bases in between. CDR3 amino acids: CSVNRARGDEQFF. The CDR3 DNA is TGCAGCGTAAACAGGGCCAGGGGCGATGAGCAGTTCTTC.

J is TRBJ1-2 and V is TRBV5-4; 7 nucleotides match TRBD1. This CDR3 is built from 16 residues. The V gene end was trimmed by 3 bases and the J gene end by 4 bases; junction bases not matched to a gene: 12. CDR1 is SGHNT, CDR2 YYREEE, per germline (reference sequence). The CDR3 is CASSSGQVVFLYGYTF. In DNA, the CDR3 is TGTGCCAGCAGCTCTGGACAGGTGGTATTTCTCTATGGCTACACCTTC.

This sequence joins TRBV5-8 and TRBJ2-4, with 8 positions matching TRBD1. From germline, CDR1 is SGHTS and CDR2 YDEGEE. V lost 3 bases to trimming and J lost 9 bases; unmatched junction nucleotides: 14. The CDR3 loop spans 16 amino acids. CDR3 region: CASSSPGTGGRSIQYF. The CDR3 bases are TGTGCCAGCAGCTCCCCCGGGACAGGCGGTAGAAGCATTCAGTACTTC.

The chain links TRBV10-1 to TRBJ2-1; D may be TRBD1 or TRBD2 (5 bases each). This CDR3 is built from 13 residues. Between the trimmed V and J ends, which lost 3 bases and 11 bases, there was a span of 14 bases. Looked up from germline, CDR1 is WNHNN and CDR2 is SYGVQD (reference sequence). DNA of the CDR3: TGCGCCAGCAGTGAAACATCGGGGCCCAAGCAGTTCTTC. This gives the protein CASSETSGPKQFF.

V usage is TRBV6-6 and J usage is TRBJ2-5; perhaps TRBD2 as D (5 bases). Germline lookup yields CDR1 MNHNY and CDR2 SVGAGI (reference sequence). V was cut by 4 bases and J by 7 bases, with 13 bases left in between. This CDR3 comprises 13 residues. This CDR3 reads CASSWTPAGTQYF. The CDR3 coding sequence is TGTGCCAGCAGTTGGACTCCTGCGGGGACCCAGTACTTC.

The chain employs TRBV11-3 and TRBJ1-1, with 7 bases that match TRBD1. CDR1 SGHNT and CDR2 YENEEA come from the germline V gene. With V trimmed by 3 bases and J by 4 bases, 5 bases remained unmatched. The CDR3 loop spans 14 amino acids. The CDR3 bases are TGTGCCAGCAGCTTTACAGGGGAAGGCACTGAAGCTTTCTTT. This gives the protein CASSFTGEGTEAFF.

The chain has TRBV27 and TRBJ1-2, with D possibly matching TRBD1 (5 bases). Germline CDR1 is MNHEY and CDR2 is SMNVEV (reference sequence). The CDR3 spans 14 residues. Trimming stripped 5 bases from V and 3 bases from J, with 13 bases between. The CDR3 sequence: CASSPQGRYYGYTF. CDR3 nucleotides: TGTGCCAGCAGTCCCCAGGGACGGTACTATGGCTACACCTTC.

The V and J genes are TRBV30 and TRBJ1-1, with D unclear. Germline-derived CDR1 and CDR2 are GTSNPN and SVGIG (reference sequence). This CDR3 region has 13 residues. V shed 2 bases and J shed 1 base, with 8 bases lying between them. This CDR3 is CAWSTLPNTEAFF. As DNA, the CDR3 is TGTGCCTGGAGTACACTACCGAACACTGAAGCTTTCTTT. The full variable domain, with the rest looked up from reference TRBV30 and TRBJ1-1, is SQTIHQWPATLVQPVGSPLSLECTVEGTSNPNLYWYRQAAGRGLQLLFYSVGIGQISSEVPQNLSASRPQDRQFILSSKKLLLSDSGFYLCAWSTLPNTEAFFGQGTRLTVV.

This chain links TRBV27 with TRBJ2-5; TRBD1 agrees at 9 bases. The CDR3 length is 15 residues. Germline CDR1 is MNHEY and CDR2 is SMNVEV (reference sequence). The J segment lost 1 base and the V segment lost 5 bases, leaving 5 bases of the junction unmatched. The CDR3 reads CASSPWDRAQETQYF. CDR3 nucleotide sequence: TGTGCCAGCAGTCCGTGGGACAGGGCCCAAGAGACCCAGTACTTC.

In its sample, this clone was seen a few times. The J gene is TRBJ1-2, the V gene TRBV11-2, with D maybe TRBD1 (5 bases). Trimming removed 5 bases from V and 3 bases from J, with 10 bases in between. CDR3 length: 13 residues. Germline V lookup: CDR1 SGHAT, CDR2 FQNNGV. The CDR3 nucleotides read TGTGCCAGCAGCCGACAGATCGACTATGGCTACACCTTC. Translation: CASSRQIDYGYTF.

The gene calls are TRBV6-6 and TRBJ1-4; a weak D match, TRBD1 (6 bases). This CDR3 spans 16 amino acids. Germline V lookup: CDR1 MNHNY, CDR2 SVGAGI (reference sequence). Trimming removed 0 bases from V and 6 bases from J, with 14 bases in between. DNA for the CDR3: TGTGCCAGCAGTTACTCTCGCGGACAGAAAGATGAAAAACTGTTTTTT. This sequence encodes CASSYSRGQKDEKLFF.

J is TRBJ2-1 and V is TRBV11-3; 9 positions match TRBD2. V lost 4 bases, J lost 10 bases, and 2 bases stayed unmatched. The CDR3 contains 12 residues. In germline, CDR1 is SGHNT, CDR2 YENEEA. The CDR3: CASSYGLAEQFF. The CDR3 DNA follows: TGTGCCAGCAGCTACGGACTAGCGGAGCAGTTCTTC. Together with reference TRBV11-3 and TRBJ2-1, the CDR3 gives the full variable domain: EAGVVQSPRYKIIEKKQPVAFWCNPISGHNTLYWYLQNLGQGPELLIRYENEEAVDDSQLPKDRFSAERLKGVDSTLKIQPAELGDSAVYLCASSYGLAEQFFGPGTRLTVL.

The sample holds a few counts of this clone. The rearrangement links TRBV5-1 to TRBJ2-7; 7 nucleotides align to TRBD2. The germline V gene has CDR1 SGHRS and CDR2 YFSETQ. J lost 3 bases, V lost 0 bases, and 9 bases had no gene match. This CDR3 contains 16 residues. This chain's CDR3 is CASSLVGGSGGYEQYF. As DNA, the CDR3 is TGCGCCAGCAGCTTGGTCGGCGGGAGTGGGGGCTACGAGCAGTACTTC.

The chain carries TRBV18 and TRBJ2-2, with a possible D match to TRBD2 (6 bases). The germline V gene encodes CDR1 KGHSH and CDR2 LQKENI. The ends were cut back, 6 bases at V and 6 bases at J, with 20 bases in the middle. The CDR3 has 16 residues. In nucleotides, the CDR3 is TGTGCCAGCTCCGTATCCCGACTAGTTACATCCGGGGAGCTGTTTTTT. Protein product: CASSVSRLVTSGELFF.

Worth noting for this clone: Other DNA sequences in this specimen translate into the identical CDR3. Written as DNA, the CDR3 is TGTGCCAGTAGAGGGACAGGGGACAATCAGCCCCAGCATTTT. Residues: CASRGTGDNQPQHF. The rearrangement uses TRBV19 and TRBJ1-5; 10 bases are shared with TRBD1. This CDR3 comprises 14 residues. The V gene's germline CDR1 is LNHDA and CDR2 SQIVND (reference sequence). After removal of 6 bases from V and 3 bases from J, the junction contained 2 bases not matched to a gene.

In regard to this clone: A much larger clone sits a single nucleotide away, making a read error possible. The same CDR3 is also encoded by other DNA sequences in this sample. CDR3 coding DNA: TGTGCCAGCAGTTTATCAGGACTAGCGGGAGGACCAGCCGAGCAGTACTTC. As protein: CASSLSGLAGGPAEQYF. The V and J genes are TRBV27 and TRBJ2-7, with 14 bases matching TRBD2. This CDR3 contains 17 residues. CDR1 is MNHEY and CDR2 is SMNVEV in the germline V gene (reference sequence). The V gene end was trimmed by 0 bases and the J gene end by 6 bases; junction bases not matched to a gene: 7.